The 14 T cell receptor beta chains below come from one sample, sequenced in a study of blood T cell repertoires in COVID-19. Sequenced by immunoSEQ multiplex PCR; TCRdb stores in-frame clones only, minus some. The repertoire consists of 200,000 to 250,000 clones, with around nine tenths occurring once and the leading ten covering more than 2.5%. Sequenced sample: peripheral blood. The receptors here all came from a man between 60 and 75 years old with acute or convalescent COVID-19.

This chain joins TRBV10-3 and TRBJ2-7, with D perhaps TRBD2 (5 bases). CDR3 length equals 15 residues. V lost 4 bases to trimming and J lost 2 bases, with 15 bases between them. From germline, CDR1 is ENHRY and CDR2 SYGVKD. CDR3 region: CAISGGLAGAYEQYF. The CDR3 nucleotides are TGTGCCATCAGTGGTGGGCTAGCCGGGGCCTACGAGCAGTACTTC.

This chain joins TRBV7-2 and TRBJ1-6; TRBD1 is a possible D gene (6 bases). The CDR3 runs 15 residues. Trimming shortened V by 1 base and J by 9 bases, and 13 bases separated the two germline ends. Per the germline V gene, CDR1 is SGHTA and CDR2 is FQGNSA. CDR3 nucleotides: TGTGCCAGCAGCTTAGAGGGGGGGATGGCTTCACCCCTCCACTTT. Translation: CASSLEGGMASPLHF.

CDR3 sequence reads: CASSLSSPGWNYGYTF. DNA of the CDR3: TGTGCCAGCAGCTTAAGTTCGCCGGGTTGGAACTATGGCTACACCTTC. The chain links TRBV7-2 to TRBJ1-2; D remains ambiguous. The germline gives CDR1 SGHTA, CDR2 FQGNSA. The CDR3 is 16 amino acids. V was cut by 2 bases and J by 2 bases, with 15 bases left in between.

A single count supports this clone. CDR3: CASITGDSRIQPQHF. DNA of the CDR3: TGTGCCAGCATTACAGGGGATAGTAGGATCCAGCCCCAGCATTTT. V gene TRBV6-5 combines with J gene TRBJ1-5, with TRBD1 matching over 7 bases. Germline V gene sequence: CDR1 MNHEY, CDR2 SVGAGI. Germline trimming cut 7 bases from V and 7 bases from J; bases unmatched to any gene: 13. CDR3 size: 15 residues.

The V gene is TRBV5-6, the J gene TRBJ1-1, with D unresolved. Germline CDR1 and CDR2: SGHDT and YYEEEE. V lost 0 bases, J lost 5 bases, and 5 bases lay in between. The CDR3 consists of 12 residues. CDR3 DNA: TGTGCCAGCAGCTTGGACAGAACTGAAGCTTTCTTT. Translating gives CASSLDRTEAFF. The entire variable domain, with the rest obtained from reference TRBV5-6 and TRBJ1-1, is as follows: DAGVTQSPTHLIKTRGQQVTLRCSPKSGHDTVSWYQQALGQGPQFIFQYYEEEERQRGNFPDRFSGHQFPNYSSELNVNALLLGDSALYLCASSLDRTEAFFGQGTRLTVV.

The chain joins TRBV11-2 to TRBJ2-7; 7 positions agree with TRBD1. The CDR3 has 16 amino acids. Germline V CDR1 and CDR2: SGHAT, FQNNGV. V was clipped by 5 bases and J by 4 bases; unmatched bases: 14. CDR3 bases: TGTGCCAGCAGCCCAATAACAGGGGAATATTTGTACGAGCAGTACTTC. Protein product: CASSPITGEYLYEQYF. The entire variable domain, with the rest obtained from reference TRBV11-2 and TRBJ2-7, is as follows: EAGVAQSPRYKIIEKRQSVAFWCNPISGHATLYWYQQILGQGPKLLIQFQNNGVVDDSQLPKDRFSAERLKGVDSTLKIQPAKLEDSAVYLCASSPITGEYLYEQYFGPGTRLTVT.

The chain employs TRBV6-4 and TRBJ2-3; TRBD2 aligns across 7 bases. Germline V gives CDR1 MRHNA, CDR2 SNTAGT. There are 16 residues in the CDR3. V lost 0 bases to trimming and J lost 1 base; unmatched junction nucleotides: 4. The CDR3 nucleotides are TGTGCCAGCAGTGACTCATCGGGGGGTGGCACAGATACGCAGTATTTT. Protein sequence: CASSDSSGGGTDTQYF.

The chain has TRBV20-1 and TRBJ2-3, with TRBD2 identical over 12 bases. The CDR3 is 22 amino acids. Germline V gene lookup returns CDR1 DFQATT and CDR2 SNEGSKA (reference sequence). Trimming cost V 3 bases and J 2 bases; bases outside gene matches: 24. The chain's CDR3 is CSASEVETSGGRTATNTDTQYF. The CDR3 DNA is TGCAGTGCTAGTGAGGTCGAGACTAGCGGGGGTCGAACTGCGACTAACACAGATACGCAGTATTTT.

The table lists this clone with many counts. V usage is TRBV5-6 and J usage is TRBJ2-5; TRBD2 agrees at 8 bases. The CDR3 spans 16 residues. Per the germline V gene, CDR1 is SGHDT and CDR2 is YYEEEE. V was pared by 0 bases and J by 0 bases, with 4 bases of the junction left unmatched. The CDR3 bases are TGTGCCAGCAGCTTGGATGGCGGGGGGTACCAAGAGACCCAGTACTTC. Translation: CASSLDGGGYQETQYF.

In this sample, this clone turned up a few times. This chain connects TRBV11-2 to TRBJ2-2, with TRBD2 matching over 15 bases. The CDR3 covers 18 residues. Germline CDR1 SGHAT, CDR2 FQNNGV. Losses at the gene ends were 4 bases for V and 0 bases for J; bases not matched to a gene: 3. The CDR3 here is CASSYGTSGGTNTGELFF. CDR3 nucleotide sequence: TGTGCCAGCAGCTACGGGACTAGCGGGGGGACGAACACCGGGGAGCTGTTTTTT.

The chain is built from TRBV9 and TRBJ2-3, with 8 bases matching TRBD2. Germline V CDR1 and CDR2: SGDLS, YYNGEE. The CDR3 totals 15 residues. With V trimmed by 4 bases and J by 5 bases, 9 bases remained unmatched. The CDR3 DNA reads TGTGCCAGCAGCACGGGGGGGCCGGGGATAGATACGCAGTATTTT. This translates into CASSTGGPGIDTQYF.

V gene TRBV6-5 combines with J gene TRBJ1-1, with TRBD1 as a possible D gene (6 bases). Trimming cost V 7 bases and J 8 bases, with 17 bases left between them. This CDR3 region has 13 residues. Germline V gene data show CDR1 as MNHEY and CDR2 as SVGAGI. The CDR3 bases are TGTGCCAGCACCTCTAGCAACCAGGGGGAAGCTTTCTTT. This encodes CASTSSNQGEAFF.

The V and J genes are TRBV5-1 and TRBJ2-5; TRBD1 agrees at 10 bases. Germline CDR1 reads SGHRS; CDR2 reads YFSETQ. The CDR3 has 21 residues. V lost 4 bases to trimming and J lost 2 bases; unmatched junction nucleotides: 23. The CDR3 region has the DNA TGCGCCAGCAGCCTAGGACAGGGGGTCATGCATGAATTTCGGCAACAAGAGACCCAGTACTTC. Its translation is CASSLGQGVMHEFRQQETQYF.

The chain employs TRBV27 and TRBJ2-7, with TRBD2 identical over 8 bases. CDR3 size: 14 residues. The germline V gene has CDR1 MNHEY and CDR2 SMNVEV (reference sequence). V lost 4 bases, J lost 3 bases, and 5 bases stayed unmatched. CDR3 nucleotides: TGTGCCAGCAGTTCCCGGACTAGCCGCTACGAGCAGTACTTC. Its translation is CASSSRTSRYEQYF.